The clone carrying this T cell receptor beta chain occurred a few times. Study processing details: It was from reference gene primer amplification that nucleated cell counts were estimated. Measured with immunoSEQ multiplex PCR; TCRdb has only the in-frame clones, and not every one. The V and J calls and the clone size are those of that table, but D and trimming were determined from the DNA. This sample has about 340,000 clones, with around 83% found just once. This sample was included in a study of blood T cell repertoires in COVID-19. At the level of the study: The samples span acute and convalescent COVID-19 from the United States, Italy and Spain.

Between the trimmed V and J ends, which lost 3 bases and 13 bases, there was a span of 12 bases. The CDR3 has 12 residues. Germline V gives CDR1 MDHEN, CDR2 SYDVKM. The sample taken for sequencing was peripheral blood. This sequence joins TRBV28 and TRBJ2-2, with D hard to call. The TCR comes from a man between 25 and 39 years old with active or convalescent COVID-19. The DNA for the CDR3 is TGTGCCAGCAGTTTGCCAGTCACCCCGCTGTTTTTT. It encodes CASSLPVTPLFF. Filled out from reference TRBV28 and TRBJ2-2, the complete variable domain reads DVKVTQSSRYLVKRTGEKVFLECVQDMDHENMFWYRQDPGLGLRLIYFSYDVKMKEKGDIPEGYSVSREKKERFSLILESASTNQTSMYLCASSLPVTPLFFGEGSRLTVL.